This entry describes one TCR beta chain. Its antigen is not known. The data were obtained in a study of beta chain features in type 1 diabetes. About the research overall: No age, gender or cell yield differences were seen between patients and healthy donors. The study, taken as a whole, reports: Shorter templates might be favored by PCR, and equally so in patients and in controls.

Reverse transcribing all isolated RNA meant expressed TCRB transcripts were sequenced. Sequenced by immunoSEQ multiplex PCR; TCRdb stores in-frame clones only, minus some. The table has approximately 170,000 clones, just over 9% seen once. Germline V lookup: CDR1 SGHNT, CDR2 YYREEE (reference sequence). Trimming cost V 4 bases and J 10 bases; bases outside gene matches: 8. The CDR3 has 13 amino acids. The authors obtained over 98% purity in all sorted populations. Sequencing was done on a sample of central memory CD4+ T cells from blood. This chain uses TRBV5-4 with TRBJ2-1; TRBD1 matches at 7 bases. This TCR came from a woman aged 18-29 years in good health. As DNA, the CDR3 is TGTGCCAGCAGCAGACGGGACAGCTCGGAGCAGTTCTTC. This translates into CASSRRDSSEQFF.